This T cell receptor (beta chain) was documented in a study of blood T cell repertoires in COVID-19. Study information: Samples came from the United States, Italy and Spain, spanning acute and convalescent COVID-19. The analysed material was cDNA or gDNA that came from T cells, B-cell-depleted T cells, or PBMCs.

Authors' analysis steps: Amplified reference gene primers provided the basis for estimating nucleated cell counts. The assay was immunoSEQ multiplex PCR, and TCRdb's table has in-frame clones only and misses some. V, J and clone size are taken as reported in that table, and D and trimming were inferred from the DNA itself. The profile covers roughly 43,000 clones, with over 75% appearing a single time and about 25% taken by the ten largest. The CDR3 loop spans 11 amino acids. V dropped 8 bases and J dropped 5 bases, with 9 bases sitting between them. Germline V gene data show CDR1 as MNHEY and CDR2 as SVGAGI.

This rearrangement joins TRBV6-5 to TRBJ1-1; no reliable D call. The clonotype originates from a woman aged 60-75 years with acute or convalescent COVID-19. Sequenced input: peripheral blood. The CDR3 here is CASLAGTEAFF. The CDR3 coding sequence is TGTGCCAGCCTTGCGGGAACTGAAGCTTTCTTT.